The clone carrying this T cell receptor beta chain has just a few counts. Antigen specificity is unknown. This sample was included in a study of CD8 T cells in ankylosing spondylitis. Study outcomes and limitations: Earlier reports found some motif variants in synovial fluid and blood in reactive arthritis. Disease-linked clones were reportedly significantly enriched in matched ankylosing spondylitis synovial fluid.

Construction of TCR beta libraries was performed using quantitative 5'-RACE with molecular barcodes. Each CDR3 protein is one row after TCRdb ran MiXCR on the 5' RACE reads. The top ten clones hold around 12% of a sample with around 340,000 distinct CDR3 sequences, 20% of them seen once. The V and J ends lost 7 bases and 1 base, in that order; junction bases with no gene match: 5. The CDR3 sequence is 15 residues long. The chain uses TRBV12-3 or TRBV12-4 and TRBJ2-2; TRBD1 agrees at 8 bases. This clonotype was obtained from a male donor with ankylosing spondylitis or in good health (not recorded which). The sequenced sample consisted of blood, either unsorted or a sorted T cell fraction (not recorded which). Written as DNA, the CDR3 is TGTGCCAGCATCCTGACAGGGGAGAACACCGGGGAGCTGTTTTTT. Its translation: CASILTGENTGELFF.